These 3 T cell receptor beta chains came from one sample sequenced in a study of blood T cell repertoires in COVID-19. Using immunoSEQ multiplex PCR, the repertoire was profiled, and TCRdb retains in-frame clones only, with some absent. Of tens of thousands of clones in the sample, roughly 80% were seen once. The sequenced sample consisted of peripheral blood. The origin of the receptors is a woman aged 55-75 years with acute or convalescent COVID-19.

The chain couples TRBV7-7 to TRBJ1-4; no reliable D call. Per the germline V gene, CDR1 is SSHAT and CDR2 is FNYEAQ (reference sequence). The germline V and J ends were trimmed by 4 bases and 0 bases, with 3 bases remaining between them. This CDR3 comprises 13 residues. The CDR3, as DNA: TGTGCCAGCAGCTCGGCAACTAATGAAAAACTGTTTTTT. Translated, it gives CASSSATNEKLFF.

The gene calls are TRBV7-9 and TRBJ2-1; D is possibly TRBD1 (6 bases). V gave up 5 bases and J gave up 2 bases, with 16 bases separating them. CDR3 length equals 16 residues. Looked up from germline, CDR1 is SEHNR and CDR2 is FQNEAQ (reference sequence). CDR3 sequence: CASSGPDRLAYNEQFF. The CDR3 region has the DNA TGTGCCAGCAGCGGACCAGACAGGTTGGCCTACAATGAGCAGTTCTTC.

V usage is TRBV5-1 and J usage is TRBJ2-3; 9 bases fit TRBD1. The CDR3 extends over 15 amino acids. J gave up 4 bases and V 1 base, and 4 bases lay outside the gene matches. Germline V gene lookup returns CDR1 SGHRS and CDR2 YFSETQ. DNA for the CDR3: TGCGCCAGCAGCTTGACAGGGGGCCCCGCAGATACGCAGTATTTT. Its protein product is CASSLTGGPADTQYF.